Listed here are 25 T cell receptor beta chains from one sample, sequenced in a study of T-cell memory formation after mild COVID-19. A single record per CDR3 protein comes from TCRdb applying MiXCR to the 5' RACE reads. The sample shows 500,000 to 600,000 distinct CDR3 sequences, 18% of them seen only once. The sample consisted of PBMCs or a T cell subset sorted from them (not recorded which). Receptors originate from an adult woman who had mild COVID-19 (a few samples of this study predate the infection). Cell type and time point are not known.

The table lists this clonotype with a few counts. CDR3 nucleotides: TGTGCCAGCAGCTTAACGGCTCTGGCTGGAGATACGCAGTATTTT. Translating it yields CASSLTALAGDTQYF. This chain connects TRBV7-3 to TRBJ2-3; unclear D gene. The CDR3 spans 15 residues. The germline CDR1 and CDR2 sequences are SGHTA and FQGTGA. V was clipped by 0 bases and J by 5 bases, with 12 bases between them.

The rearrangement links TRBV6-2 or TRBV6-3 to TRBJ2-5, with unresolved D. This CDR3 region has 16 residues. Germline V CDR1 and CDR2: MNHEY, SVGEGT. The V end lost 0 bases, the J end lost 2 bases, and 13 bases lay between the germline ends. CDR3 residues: CASSYSTQPMQETQYF. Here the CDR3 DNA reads TGTGCCAGCAGTTACTCGACCCAGCCCATGCAAGAGACCCAGTACTTC.

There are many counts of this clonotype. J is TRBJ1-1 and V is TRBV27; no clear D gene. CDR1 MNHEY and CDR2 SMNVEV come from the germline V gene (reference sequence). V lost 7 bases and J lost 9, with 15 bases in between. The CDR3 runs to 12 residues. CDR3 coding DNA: TGTGCCAGCAAAGGGTTGGAAGCGAAAGCTTTCTTT. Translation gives CASKGLEAKAFF.

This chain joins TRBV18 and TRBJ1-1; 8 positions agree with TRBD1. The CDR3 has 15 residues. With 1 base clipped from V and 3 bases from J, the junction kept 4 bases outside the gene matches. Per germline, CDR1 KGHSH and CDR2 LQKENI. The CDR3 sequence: CASSPRVQGDTEAFF. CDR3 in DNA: TGTGCCAGCTCACCACGGGTACAGGGGGACACTGAAGCTTTCTTT.

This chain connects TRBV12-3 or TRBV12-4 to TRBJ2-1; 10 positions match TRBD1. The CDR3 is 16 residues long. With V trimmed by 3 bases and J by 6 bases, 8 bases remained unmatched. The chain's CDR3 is CASSFSTGGAGNEQFF. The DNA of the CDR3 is TGTGCCAGCAGTTTTTCGACAGGGGGCGCAGGCAATGAGCAGTTCTTC.

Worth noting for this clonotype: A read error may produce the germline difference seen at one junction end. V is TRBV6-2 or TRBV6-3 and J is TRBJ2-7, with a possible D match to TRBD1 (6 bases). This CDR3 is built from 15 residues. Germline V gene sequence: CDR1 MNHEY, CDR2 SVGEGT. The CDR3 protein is CASRLPGVAVYVQYF. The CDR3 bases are TGTGCCAGCAGACTTCCAGGGGTGGCGGTCTACGTGCAGTACTTC.

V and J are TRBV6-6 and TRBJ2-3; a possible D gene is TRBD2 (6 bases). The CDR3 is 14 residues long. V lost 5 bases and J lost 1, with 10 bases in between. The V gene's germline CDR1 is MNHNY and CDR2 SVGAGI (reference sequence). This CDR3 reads CASSPASGTDTQYF. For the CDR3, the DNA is TGTGCCAGCAGTCCAGCTAGCGGCACAGATACGCAGTATTTT.

CDR3 sequence (DNA): TGTGCCAGCAGTTACTCGAGACTAGCGAAAAATGAGCAGTTCTTC. Translated: CASSYSRLAKNEQFF. The chain uses TRBV6-5 and TRBJ2-1, with 8 bases identical to TRBD2. The CDR3 has 15 residues. The V segment lost 0 bases and the J segment 7 bases; nucleotides outside the gene matches: 5. The germline gives CDR1 MNHEY, CDR2 SVGAGI.

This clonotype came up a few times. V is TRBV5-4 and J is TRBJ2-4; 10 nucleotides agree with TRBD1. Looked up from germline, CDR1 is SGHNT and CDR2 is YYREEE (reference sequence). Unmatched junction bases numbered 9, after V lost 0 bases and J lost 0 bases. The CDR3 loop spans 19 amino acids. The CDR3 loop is CASSLAPGQGKKAKNIQYF. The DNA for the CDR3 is TGTGCCAGCAGCTTGGCCCCGGGACAGGGGAAGAAAGCCAAAAACATTCAGTACTTC.

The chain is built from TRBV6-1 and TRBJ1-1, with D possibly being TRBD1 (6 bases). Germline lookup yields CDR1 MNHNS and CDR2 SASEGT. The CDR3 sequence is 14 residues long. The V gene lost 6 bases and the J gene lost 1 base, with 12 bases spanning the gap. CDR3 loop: CASRRGGSNTEAFF. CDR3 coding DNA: TGTGCCAGCAGACGGGGGGGCTCGAACACTGAAGCTTTCTTT.

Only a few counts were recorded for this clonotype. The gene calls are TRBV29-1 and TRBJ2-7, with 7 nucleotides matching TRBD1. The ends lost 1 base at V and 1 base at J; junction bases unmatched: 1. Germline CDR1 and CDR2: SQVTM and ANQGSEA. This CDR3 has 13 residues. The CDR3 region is CSVEGDSSYEQYF. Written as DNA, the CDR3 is TGCAGCGTTGAAGGGGACAGTTCCTACGAGCAGTACTTC.

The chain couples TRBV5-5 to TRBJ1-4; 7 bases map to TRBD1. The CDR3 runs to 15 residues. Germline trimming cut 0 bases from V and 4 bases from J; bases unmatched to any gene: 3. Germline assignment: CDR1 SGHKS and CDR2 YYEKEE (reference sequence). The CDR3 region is CASSLEGQVNEKLFF. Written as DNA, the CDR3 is TGTGCCAGCAGCTTGGAAGGACAGGTTAATGAAAAACTGTTTTTT.

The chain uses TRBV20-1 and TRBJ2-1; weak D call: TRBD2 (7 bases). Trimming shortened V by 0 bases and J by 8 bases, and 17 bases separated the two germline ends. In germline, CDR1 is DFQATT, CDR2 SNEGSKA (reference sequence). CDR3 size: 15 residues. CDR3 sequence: CSARDFRGASDEQFF. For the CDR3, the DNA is TGCAGTGCTAGAGACTTTCGGGGGGCCAGCGATGAGCAGTTCTTC.

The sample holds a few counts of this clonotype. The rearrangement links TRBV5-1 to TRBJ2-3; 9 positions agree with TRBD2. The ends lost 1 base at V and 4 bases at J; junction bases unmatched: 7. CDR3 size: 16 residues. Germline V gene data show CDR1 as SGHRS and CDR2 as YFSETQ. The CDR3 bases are TGCGCCAGCAGCTTGAGCCTAGCGGGGACCCCAGATACGCAGTATTTT. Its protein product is CASSLSLAGTPDTQYF.

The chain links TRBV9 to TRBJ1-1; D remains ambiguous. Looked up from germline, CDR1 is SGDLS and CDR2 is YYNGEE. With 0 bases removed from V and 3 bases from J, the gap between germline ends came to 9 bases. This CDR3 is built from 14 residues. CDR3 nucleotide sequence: TGTGCCAGCAGCGTAGGAGATGGATACACTGAAGCTTTCTTT. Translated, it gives CASSVGDGYTEAFF.

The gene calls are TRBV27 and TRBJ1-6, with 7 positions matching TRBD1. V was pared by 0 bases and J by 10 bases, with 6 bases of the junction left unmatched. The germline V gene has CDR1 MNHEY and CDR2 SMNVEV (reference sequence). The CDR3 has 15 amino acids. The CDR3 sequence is CASSLSTGSGSPLHF. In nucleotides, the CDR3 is TGTGCCAGCAGTTTATCGACAGGGTCTGGCTCACCCCTCCACTTT.

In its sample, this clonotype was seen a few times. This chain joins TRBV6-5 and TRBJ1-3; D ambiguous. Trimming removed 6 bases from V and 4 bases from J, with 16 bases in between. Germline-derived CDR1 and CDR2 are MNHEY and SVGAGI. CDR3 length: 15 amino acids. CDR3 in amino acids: CASSTHGDVGNTIYF. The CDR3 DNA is TGTGCCAGCAGCACCCACGGAGACGTGGGAAACACCATATATTTT.

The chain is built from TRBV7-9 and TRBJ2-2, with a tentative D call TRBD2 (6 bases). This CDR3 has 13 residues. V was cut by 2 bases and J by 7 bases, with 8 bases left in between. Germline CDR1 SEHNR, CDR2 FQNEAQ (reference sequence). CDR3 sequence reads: CASSLSSGGELFF. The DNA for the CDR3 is TGTGCCAGCAGCTTAAGTAGCGGCGGGGAGCTGTTTTTT.

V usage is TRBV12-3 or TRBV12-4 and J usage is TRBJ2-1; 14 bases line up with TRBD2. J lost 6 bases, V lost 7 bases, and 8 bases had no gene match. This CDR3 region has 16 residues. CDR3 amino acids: CASNRAGTSGSNEQFF. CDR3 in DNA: TGTGCCAGCAATAGAGCCGGGACTAGCGGGAGCAATGAGCAGTTCTTC.

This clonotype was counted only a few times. Written as DNA, the CDR3 is TGTGCCAGCAGCTCCTGGGGCACCCCCGGGACCCAGTACTTC. It yields the protein CASSSWGTPGTQYF. V gene TRBV7-3 combines with J gene TRBJ2-5, with D tentatively TRBD1 (5 bases). Germline assignment: CDR1 SGHTA and CDR2 FQGTGA. V was trimmed by 4 bases and J by 7 bases, leaving 16 bases between them. The CDR3 length is 14 residues.

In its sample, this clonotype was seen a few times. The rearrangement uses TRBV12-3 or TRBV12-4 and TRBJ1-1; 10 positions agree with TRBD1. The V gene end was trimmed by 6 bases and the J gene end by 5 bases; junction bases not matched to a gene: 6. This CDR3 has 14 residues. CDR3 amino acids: CASSRTGGYTEAFF. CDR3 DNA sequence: TGTGCCAGCAGCCGGACAGGGGGATATACTGAAGCTTTCTTT.

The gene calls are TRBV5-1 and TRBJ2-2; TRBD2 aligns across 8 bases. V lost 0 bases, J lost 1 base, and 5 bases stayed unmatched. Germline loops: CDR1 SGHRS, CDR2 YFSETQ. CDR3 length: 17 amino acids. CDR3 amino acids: CASSLGVAGLNTGELFF. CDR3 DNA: TGCGCCAGCAGCTTGGGGGTAGCGGGATTGAACACCGGGGAGCTGTTTTTT. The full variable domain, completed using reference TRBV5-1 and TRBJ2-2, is KAGVTQTPRYLIKTRGQQVTLSCSPISGHRSVSWYQQTPGQGLQFLFEYFSETQRNKGNFPGRFSGRQFSNSRSEMNVSTLELGDSALYLCASSLGVAGLNTGELFFGEGSRLTVL.

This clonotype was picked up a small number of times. DNA for the CDR3: TGTGCCAGCAGTGAAGGGGGATCGGTTAGCGTGGAGCTGTTTTTT. It is translated as CASSEGGSVSVELFF. The chain links TRBV2 to TRBJ2-2; maybe TRBD2 (5 bases). Trimming stripped 1 base from V and 10 bases from J, with 16 bases between. In germline, CDR1 is SNHLY, CDR2 FYNNEI. This CDR3 region has 15 residues.

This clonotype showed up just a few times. The CDR3 DNA follows: TGTGCCAGCAGCTCGTCGGGGCTAGCGGGCTCCTTTGAGCAGTTCTTC. Residues: CASSSSGLAGSFEQFF. V is TRBV7-8 and J is TRBJ2-1; 8 bases map to TRBD2. Looked up from germline, CDR1 is SGHVS and CDR2 is FQNEAQ. The ends lost 4 bases at V and 9 bases at J; junction bases unmatched: 14. This CDR3 has 16 amino acids. Supplemented by reference TRBV7-8 and TRBJ2-1, the full variable domain reads GAGVSQSPRYKVAKRGQDVALRCDPISGHVSLFWYQQALGQGPEFLTYFQNEAQLDKSGLPSDRFFAERPEGSVSTLKIQRTQQEDSAVYLCASSSSGLAGSFEQFFGPGTRLTVL.

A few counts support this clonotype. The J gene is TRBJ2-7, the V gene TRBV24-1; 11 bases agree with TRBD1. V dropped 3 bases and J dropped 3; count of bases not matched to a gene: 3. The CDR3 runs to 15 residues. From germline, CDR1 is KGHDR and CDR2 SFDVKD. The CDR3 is CATSDTGTGGYEQYF. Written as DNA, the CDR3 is TGTGCCACCAGTGATACCGGGACAGGGGGCTACGAGCAGTACTTC.